Sequencing of this T cell receptor beta chain was carried out in a study of blood T cell repertoires in COVID-19. Study details: Both acute and convalescent COVID-19 samples were obtained from the United States, Italy and Spain. Sources were T cells, B-cell-depleted T cells, or PBMCs; the material itself was cDNA or gDNA.

CDR1 is SGDLS and CDR2 is YYNGEE in the germline V gene. V was clipped by 4 bases and J by 4 bases; unmatched bases: 7. This CDR3 is built from 14 residues. Patients in Seattle were enrolled during active infection, then followed longitudinally. Authors' processing steps: Nucleated cell counts were estimated from reference gene primer amplification. Assay used: immunoSEQ multiplex PCR; TCRdb lists only in-frame clones, some missing. The D gene and trimming were derived from the DNA, and the V and J assignments and clone size from that table. The repertoire holds 400,000 to 450,000 clones, 70% to 90% seen once, with 0.75% to 0.85% in the top ten.

Material for sequencing was peripheral blood. This receptor was obtained from a man aged 18 to 35 with COVID-19, enrolled during active disease. This chain links TRBV9 with TRBJ1-2, with TRBD1 identical over 7 bases. The CDR3, as DNA: TGTGCCAGCAGCACAGGGGACGGAAGCTATGGCTACACCTTC. Protein product: CASSTGDGSYGYTF.